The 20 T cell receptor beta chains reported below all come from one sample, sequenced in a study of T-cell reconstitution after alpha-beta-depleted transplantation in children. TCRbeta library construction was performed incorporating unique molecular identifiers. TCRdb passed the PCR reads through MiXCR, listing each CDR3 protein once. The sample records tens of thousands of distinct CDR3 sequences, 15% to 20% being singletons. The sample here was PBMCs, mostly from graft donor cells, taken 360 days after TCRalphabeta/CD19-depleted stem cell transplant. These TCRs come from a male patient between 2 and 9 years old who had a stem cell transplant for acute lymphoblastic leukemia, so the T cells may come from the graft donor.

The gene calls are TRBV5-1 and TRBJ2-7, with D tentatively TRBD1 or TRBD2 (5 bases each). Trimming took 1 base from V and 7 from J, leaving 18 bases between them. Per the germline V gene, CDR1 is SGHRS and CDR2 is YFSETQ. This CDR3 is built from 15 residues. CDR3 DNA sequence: TGCGCCAGCAGCTTGCTTGGGGGTAGCGTCGGGGAGCAGTACTTC. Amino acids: CASSLLGGSVGEQYF. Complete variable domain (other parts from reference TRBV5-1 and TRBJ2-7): KAGVTQTPRYLIKTRGQQVTLSCSPISGHRSVSWYQQTPGQGLQFLFEYFSETQRNKGNFPGRFSGRQFSNSRSEMNVSTLELGDSALYLCASSLLGGSVGEQYFGPGTRLTVT.

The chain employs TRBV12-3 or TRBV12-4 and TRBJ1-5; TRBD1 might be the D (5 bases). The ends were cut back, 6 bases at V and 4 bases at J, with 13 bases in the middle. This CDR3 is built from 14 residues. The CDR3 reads CASSSGGLNQPQHF. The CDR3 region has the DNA TGTGCCAGCAGCTCGGGGGGACTAAATCAGCCCCAGCATTTT.

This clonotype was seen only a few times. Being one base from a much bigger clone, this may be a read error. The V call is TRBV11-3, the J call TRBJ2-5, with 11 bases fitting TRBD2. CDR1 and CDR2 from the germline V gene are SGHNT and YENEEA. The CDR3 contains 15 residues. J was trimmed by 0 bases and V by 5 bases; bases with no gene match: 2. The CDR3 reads CASSPGLADQETQYF. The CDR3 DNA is TGTGCCAGCAGCCCGGGACTAGCGGACCAAGAGACCCAGTACTTC.

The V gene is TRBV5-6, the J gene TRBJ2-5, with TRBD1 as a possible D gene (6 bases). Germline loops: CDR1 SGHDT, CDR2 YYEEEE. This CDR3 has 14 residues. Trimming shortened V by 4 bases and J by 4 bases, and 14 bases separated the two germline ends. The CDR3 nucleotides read TGTGCCAGCAGCCAACAGGGTGGGCGAGAGACCCAGTACTTC. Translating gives CASSQQGGRETQYF.

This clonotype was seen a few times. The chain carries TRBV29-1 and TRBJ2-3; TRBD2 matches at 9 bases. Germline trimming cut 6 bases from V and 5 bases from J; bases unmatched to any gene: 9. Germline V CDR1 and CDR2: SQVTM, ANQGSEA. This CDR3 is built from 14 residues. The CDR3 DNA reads TGCAGCGTCACATCTAGCGGGACGGGAGATACGCAGTATTTT. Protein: CSVTSSGTGDTQYF.

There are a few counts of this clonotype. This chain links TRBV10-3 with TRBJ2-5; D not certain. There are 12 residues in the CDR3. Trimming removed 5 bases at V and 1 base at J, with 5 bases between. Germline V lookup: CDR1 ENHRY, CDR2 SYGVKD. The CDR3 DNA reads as TGTGCCATCAGTAGCGTCCAAGAGACCCAGTACTTC. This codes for CAISSVQETQYF.

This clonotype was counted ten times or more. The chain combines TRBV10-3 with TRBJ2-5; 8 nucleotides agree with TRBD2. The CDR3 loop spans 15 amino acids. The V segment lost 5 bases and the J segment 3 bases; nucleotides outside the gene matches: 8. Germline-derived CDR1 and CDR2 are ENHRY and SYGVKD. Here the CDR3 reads CAISMEAGVKETQYF. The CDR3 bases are TGTGCCATCAGTATGGAAGCGGGAGTAAAAGAGACCCAGTACTTC.

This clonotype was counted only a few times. The CDR3 bases are TGTGCCAGCAGCTTAGGGACAGGGGCAGCCAATGAGCAGTTCTTC. It specifies CASSLGTGAANEQFF. This chain uses TRBV7-6 with TRBJ2-1; 9 bases are shared with TRBD1. Germline lookup yields CDR1 SGHVS and CDR2 FNYEAQ. This CDR3 has 15 residues. Trimming cost V 1 base and J 6 bases; bases outside gene matches: 4.

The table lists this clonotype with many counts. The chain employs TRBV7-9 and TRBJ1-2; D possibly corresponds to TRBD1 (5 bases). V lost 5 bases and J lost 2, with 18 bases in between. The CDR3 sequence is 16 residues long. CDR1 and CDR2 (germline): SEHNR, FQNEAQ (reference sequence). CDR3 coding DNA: TGTGCCAGCAGCCTCCCTCGAGGGGCAAGAAACTATGGCTACACCTTC. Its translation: CASSLPRGARNYGYTF.

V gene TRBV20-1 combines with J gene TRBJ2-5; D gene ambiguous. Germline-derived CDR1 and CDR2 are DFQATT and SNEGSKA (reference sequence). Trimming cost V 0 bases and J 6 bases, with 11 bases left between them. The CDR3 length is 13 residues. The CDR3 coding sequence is TGCAGTGCTAGAGATTTGGTAGCAAAGACCCAGTACTTC. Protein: CSARDLVAKTQYF.

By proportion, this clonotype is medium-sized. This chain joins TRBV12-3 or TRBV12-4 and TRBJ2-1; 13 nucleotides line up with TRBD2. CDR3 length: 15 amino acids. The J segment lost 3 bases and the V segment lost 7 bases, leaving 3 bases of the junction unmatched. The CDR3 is CASTGLAGIYNEQFF. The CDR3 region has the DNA TGTGCCAGCACGGGACTAGCGGGAATCTACAATGAGCAGTTCTTC.

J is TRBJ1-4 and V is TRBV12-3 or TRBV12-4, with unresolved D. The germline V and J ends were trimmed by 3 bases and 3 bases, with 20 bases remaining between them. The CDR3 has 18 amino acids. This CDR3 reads CASSLKSFVLEANEKLFF. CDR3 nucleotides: TGTGCCAGCAGTTTGAAGAGTTTTGTGCTTGAGGCTAATGAAAAACTGTTTTTT.

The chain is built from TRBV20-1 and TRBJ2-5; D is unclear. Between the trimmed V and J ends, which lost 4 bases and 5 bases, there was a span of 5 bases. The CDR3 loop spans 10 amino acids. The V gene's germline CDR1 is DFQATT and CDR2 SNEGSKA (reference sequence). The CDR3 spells CSAIRETQYF. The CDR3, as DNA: TGCAGTGCTATCCGGGAGACCCAGTACTTC.

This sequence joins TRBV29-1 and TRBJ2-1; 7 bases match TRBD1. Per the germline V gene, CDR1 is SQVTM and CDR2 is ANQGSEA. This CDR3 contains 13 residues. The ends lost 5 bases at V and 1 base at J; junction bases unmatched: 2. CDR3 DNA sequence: TGCAGCGTTAAGACAGGGTCCTACAATGAGCAGTTCTTC. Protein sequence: CSVKTGSYNEQFF.

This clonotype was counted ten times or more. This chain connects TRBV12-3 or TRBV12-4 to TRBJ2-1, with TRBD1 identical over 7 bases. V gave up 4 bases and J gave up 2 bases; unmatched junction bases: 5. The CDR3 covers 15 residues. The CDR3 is CASSSRQGTYNEQFF. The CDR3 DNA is TGTGCCAGCAGTTCCCGACAGGGAACCTACAATGAGCAGTTCTTC.

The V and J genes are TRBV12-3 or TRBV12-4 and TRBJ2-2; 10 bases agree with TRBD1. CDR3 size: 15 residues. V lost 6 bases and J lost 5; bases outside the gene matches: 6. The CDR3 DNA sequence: TGTGCCAGCAGGTCGGACAGGGGGAGTACCGGGGAGCTGTTTTTT. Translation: CASRSDRGSTGELFF.

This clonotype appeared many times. The CDR3 spells CASSRGLAGGEQYF. The CDR3 DNA sequence: TGTGCCAGCAGTAGGGGACTAGCGGGAGGTGAGCAGTACTTC. This sequence joins TRBV12-3 or TRBV12-4 and TRBJ2-7, with TRBD2 identical over 15 bases. This CDR3 comprises 14 residues. V dropped 5 bases and J dropped 7; count of bases not matched to a gene: 3.

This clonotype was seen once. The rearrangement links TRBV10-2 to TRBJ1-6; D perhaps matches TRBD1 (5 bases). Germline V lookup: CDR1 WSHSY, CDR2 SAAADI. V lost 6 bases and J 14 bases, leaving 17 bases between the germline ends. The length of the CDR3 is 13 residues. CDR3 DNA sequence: TGCGCCAGCAGGGGGACGGCCATCGACTCCCTCCACTTT. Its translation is CASRGTAIDSLHF.

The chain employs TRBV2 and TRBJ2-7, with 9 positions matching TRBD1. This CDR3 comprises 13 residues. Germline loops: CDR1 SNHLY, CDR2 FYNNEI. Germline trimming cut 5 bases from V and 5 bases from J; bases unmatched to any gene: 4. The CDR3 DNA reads TGTGCCAGCAGTTTGGGACAGGGCAACGAGCAGTACTTC. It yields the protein CASSLGQGNEQYF.

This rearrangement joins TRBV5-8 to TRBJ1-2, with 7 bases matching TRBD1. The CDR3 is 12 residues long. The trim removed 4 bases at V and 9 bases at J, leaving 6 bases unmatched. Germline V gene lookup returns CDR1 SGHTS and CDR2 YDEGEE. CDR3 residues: CASSMTGTSYTF. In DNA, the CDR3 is TGTGCCAGCAGCATGACAGGGACGAGCTACACCTTC. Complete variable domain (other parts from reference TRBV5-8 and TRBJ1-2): EAGVTQSPTHLIKTRGQQATLRCSPISGHTSVYWYQQALGLGLQFLLWYDEGEERNRGNFPPRFSGRQFPNYSSELNVNALELEDSALYLCASSMTGTSYTFGSGTRLTVV.